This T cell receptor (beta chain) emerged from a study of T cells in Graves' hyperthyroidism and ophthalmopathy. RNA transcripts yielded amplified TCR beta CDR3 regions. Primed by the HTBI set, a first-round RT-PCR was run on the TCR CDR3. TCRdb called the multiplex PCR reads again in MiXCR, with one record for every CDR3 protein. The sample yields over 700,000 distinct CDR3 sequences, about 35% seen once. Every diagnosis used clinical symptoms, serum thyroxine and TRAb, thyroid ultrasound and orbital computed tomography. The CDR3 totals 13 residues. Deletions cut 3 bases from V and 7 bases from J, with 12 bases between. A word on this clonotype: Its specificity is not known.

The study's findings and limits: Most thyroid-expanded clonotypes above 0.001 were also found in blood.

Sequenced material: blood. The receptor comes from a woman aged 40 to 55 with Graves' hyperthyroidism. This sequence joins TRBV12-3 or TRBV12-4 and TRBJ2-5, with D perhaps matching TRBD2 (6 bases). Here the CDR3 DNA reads TGTGCCAGCAGTTTGGTTGAGGAGGGGACCCAGTACTTC. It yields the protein CASSLVEEGTQYF.